Presented here are 15 T cell receptor beta chains from one specimen sequenced in a study of blood T cell repertoires in COVID-19. Only in-frame clones appear in the TCRdb table, and some are missing; sequencing was by immunoSEQ multiplex PCR. The sample records approximately 100,000 clones, around 84% being singletons. The sample taken for sequencing was peripheral blood. These TCRs come from a human donor in a cohort sampled during active COVID-19.

The chain has TRBV7-6 and TRBJ2-1, with D possibly TRBD1 on 6 matching bases. V shed 3 bases and J shed 7 bases, with 16 bases lying between them. Germline V gene data show CDR1 as SGHVS and CDR2 as FNYEAQ. This CDR3 has 15 amino acids. CDR3 nucleotides: TGTGCCAGCAGCTTCGACGTACAGAGGGGGAATGAGCAGTTCTTC. It encodes CASSFDVQRGNEQFF.

CDR3 loop: CASSLGLRPYNEQFF. CDR3 coding DNA: TGTGCCAGCAGTTTGGGTTTGAGGCCCTACAATGAGCAGTTCTTC. The chain joins TRBV28 to TRBJ2-1; D unclear. This CDR3 has 15 amino acids. Germline CDR1 is MDHEN and CDR2 is SYDVKM. V gave up 3 bases and J gave up 2 bases, with 11 bases separating them.

This chain joins TRBV5-6 and TRBJ1-6; no reliable D call. Per the germline V gene, CDR1 is SGHDT and CDR2 is YYEEEE. V lost 5 bases to trimming and J lost 7 bases, with 7 bases between them. CDR3 length: 12 residues. The CDR3, as DNA: TGTGCCAGCAGTACTCTGAATTCACCCCTCCACTTT. Translating it yields CASSTLNSPLHF.

The CDR3 nucleotides read TGTGCCAGCAGCCGGACACGGACAGGGGATAACACCGGGGAGCTGTTTTTT. This encodes CASSRTRTGDNTGELFF. V usage is TRBV14 and J usage is TRBJ2-2, with 9 bases that match TRBD1. Germline V CDR1 and CDR2: SGHDN, FVKESK. V was pared by 4 bases and J by 2 bases, with 8 bases of the junction left unmatched. CDR3 size: 17 residues.

This chain joins TRBV10-3 and TRBJ1-2; D is ambiguous. CDR3 length: 13 residues. CDR1 and CDR2 (germline): ENHRY, SYGVKD. V dropped 0 bases and J dropped 7 bases, with 9 bases sitting between them. CDR3 sequence: CAISESRAAGYTF. The DNA for the CDR3 is TGTGCCATCAGTGAGTCGCGGGCGGCTGGCTACACCTTC.

The chain joins TRBV5-6 to TRBJ2-7; the match to TRBD1 covers 7 bases. The CDR3 covers 15 residues. Germline trimming cut 0 bases from V and 1 base from J; bases unmatched to any gene: 4. Germline V CDR1 and CDR2: SGHDT, YYEEEE. The CDR3 nucleotides are TGTGCCAGCAGCTTGGTGGGGACAGAGTCCTACGAGCAGTACTTC. Translating it yields CASSLVGTESYEQYF.

The chain couples TRBV6-1 to TRBJ1-6; 8 nucleotides agree with TRBD1. Germline V gene lookup returns CDR1 MNHNS and CDR2 SASEGT. V gave up 2 bases and J gave up 12 bases; unmatched junction bases: 24. The CDR3 runs 20 residues. The CDR3 loop is CASSERDRTIQGDPLRPLHF. CDR3 DNA: TGTGCCAGCAGTGAACGGGACAGAACCATACAGGGGGACCCGCTTCGACCCCTCCACTTT.

This clone appeared once. The chain couples TRBV4-1 to TRBJ2-2, with D perhaps TRBD2 (5 bases). V was trimmed by 6 bases and J by 5 bases, leaving 10 bases between them. The germline gives CDR1 MGHRA, CDR2 YSYEKL. There are 13 residues in the CDR3. The CDR3 nucleotides read TGCGCCAGCAGACAAACTAGTACCGGGGAGCTGTTTTTT. Protein product: CASRQTSTGELFF.

The chain is built from TRBV29-1 and TRBJ1-2; D ambiguous. This CDR3 is built from 13 residues. Germline V gene data show CDR1 as SQVTM and CDR2 as ANQGSEA. V was pared by 3 bases and J by 3 bases, with 11 bases between. The CDR3 spells CSVDRTSDYGYTF. CDR3 DNA sequence: TGCAGCGTTGATCGGACTTCTGACTATGGCTACACCTTC.

This clone appeared a single time. The chain uses TRBV9 and TRBJ2-1; 9 nucleotides match TRBD1. Germline V gene data show CDR1 as SGDLS and CDR2 as YYNGEE. The CDR3 has 15 amino acids. The V and J ends lost 2 bases and 5 bases, in that order; junction bases with no gene match: 5. The CDR3 loop is CASSVGQGHHNEQFF. CDR3 DNA: TGTGCCAGCAGCGTGGGACAGGGACACCACAATGAGCAGTTCTTC.

This clone has a single count. The CDR3, as DNA: TGTGCCAGCAGTTTACAGGGTCGTCATCAGCCCCAGCATTTT. It specifies CASSLQGRHQPQHF. This chain links TRBV28 with TRBJ1-5; possibly TRBD1 for D (5 bases). Trimming removed 2 bases from V and 5 bases from J, with 10 bases in between. This CDR3 spans 14 amino acids. The germline V gene encodes CDR1 MDHEN and CDR2 SYDVKM.

The CDR3 loop is CASTGQSPSYEQYF. CDR3 sequence (DNA): TGCGCCAGCACCGGACAGTCCCCCTCCTACGAGCAGTACTTC. This chain links TRBV5-1 with TRBJ2-7, with D perhaps matching TRBD1 (6 bases). Germline V CDR1 and CDR2: SGHRS, YFSETQ. The CDR3 is 14 amino acids. The V and J ends lost 6 bases and 0 bases respectively, with 13 bases between them.

The gene calls are TRBV4-3 and TRBJ2-2, with 9 positions matching TRBD1. Germline CDR1 and CDR2: LGHNA and YSLEER. V was clipped by 4 bases and J by 6 bases; unmatched bases: 6. The CDR3 extends over 15 amino acids. CDR3: CASSLGTGWAGELFF. As DNA, the CDR3 is TGCGCCAGCAGCCTCGGGACAGGGTGGGCCGGGGAGCTGTTTTTT.

The chain combines TRBV28 with TRBJ2-7, with 7 nucleotides matching TRBD1. The CDR3 length is 13 residues. CDR1 and CDR2 from the germline V gene are MDHEN and SYDVKM. V shed 6 bases, J shed 5 bases, and the junction held 7 bases outside the gene matches. The CDR3 nucleotides are TGTGCCAGCAGGCCAGCCGGGACAGACGAGCAGTACTTC. This codes for CASRPAGTDEQYF.

The CDR3: CASSPGTGTSGPYNEQFF. The CDR3 region has the DNA TGTGCCAGCAGTCCAGGCACCGGGACTAGTGGACCATACAATGAGCAGTTCTTC. The chain couples TRBV6-6 to TRBJ2-1; 8 nucleotides align to TRBD2. CDR3 size: 18 residues. Trimming took 5 bases from V and 4 from J; bases not matched to a gene: 16. Germline CDR1 and CDR2: MNHNY and SVGAGI (reference sequence).